This T cell receptor (beta chain) is from a study of blood T cell repertoires in COVID-19. Overall study: PBMCs, B-cell-depleted T cells, or T cells provided the cDNA or gDNA that made up the material.

Clones were read by immunoSEQ multiplex PCR, and TCRdb kept only the in-frame ones, dropping some. In the table there are 200,000 to 250,000 clones, about nine tenths of which are singletons. V gave up 8 bases and J gave up 0 bases; unmatched junction bases: 4. The length of the CDR3 is 13 residues. The germline V gene has CDR1 SGHRS and CDR2 YFSETQ. The sample consisted of peripheral blood. The receptor was derived from a man between 25 and 39 years old who had recovered from COVID-19. The genes are TRBV5-1 and TRBJ1-1; 7 positions match TRBD1. The CDR3 sequence is CASAGGMNTEAFF. The DNA of the CDR3 is TGCGCCAGTGCAGGGGGGATGAACACTGAAGCTTTCTTT.